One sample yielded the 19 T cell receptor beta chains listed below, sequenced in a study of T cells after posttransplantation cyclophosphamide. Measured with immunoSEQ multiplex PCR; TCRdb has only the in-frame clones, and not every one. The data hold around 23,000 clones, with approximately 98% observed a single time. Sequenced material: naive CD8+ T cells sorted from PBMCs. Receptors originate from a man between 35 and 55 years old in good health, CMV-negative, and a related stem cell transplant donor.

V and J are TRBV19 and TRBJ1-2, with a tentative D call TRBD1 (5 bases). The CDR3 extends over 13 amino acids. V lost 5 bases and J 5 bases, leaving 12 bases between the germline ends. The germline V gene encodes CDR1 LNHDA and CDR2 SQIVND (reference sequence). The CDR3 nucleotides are TGTGCCAGTAGTCGGCAGGGTCATTATGGCTACACCTTC. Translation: CASSRQGHYGYTF.

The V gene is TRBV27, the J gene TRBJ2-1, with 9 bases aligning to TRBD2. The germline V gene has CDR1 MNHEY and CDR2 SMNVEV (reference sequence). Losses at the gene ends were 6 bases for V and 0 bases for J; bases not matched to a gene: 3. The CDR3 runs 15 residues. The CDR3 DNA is TGTGCCAGCAGGATTAGCGGGAGCTCCTACAATGAGCAGTTCTTC. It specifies CASRISGSSYNEQFF.

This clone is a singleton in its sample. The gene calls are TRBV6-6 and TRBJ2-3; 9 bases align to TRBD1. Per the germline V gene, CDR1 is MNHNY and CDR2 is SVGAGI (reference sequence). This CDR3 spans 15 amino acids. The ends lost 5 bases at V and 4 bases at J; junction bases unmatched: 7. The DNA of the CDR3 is TGTGCCAGCAGTGGTACAGGGGGCATTGCAGATACGCAGTATTTT. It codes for CASSGTGGIADTQYF.

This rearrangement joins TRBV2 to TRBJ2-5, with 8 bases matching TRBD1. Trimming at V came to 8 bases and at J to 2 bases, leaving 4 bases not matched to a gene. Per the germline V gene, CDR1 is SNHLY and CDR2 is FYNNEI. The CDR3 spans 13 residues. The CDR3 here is CASEGQGQETQYF. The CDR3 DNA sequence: TGTGCCAGCGAAGGACAGGGACAAGAGACCCAGTACTTC.

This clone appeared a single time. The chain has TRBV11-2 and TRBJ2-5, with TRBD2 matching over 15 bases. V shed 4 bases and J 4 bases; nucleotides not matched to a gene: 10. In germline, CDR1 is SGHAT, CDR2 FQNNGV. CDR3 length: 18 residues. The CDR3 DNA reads TGTGCCAGCAGCTCCTGGACTAGCGGGAGGGCGGGGGGAGAGACCCAGTACTTC. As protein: CASSSWTSGRAGGETQYF.

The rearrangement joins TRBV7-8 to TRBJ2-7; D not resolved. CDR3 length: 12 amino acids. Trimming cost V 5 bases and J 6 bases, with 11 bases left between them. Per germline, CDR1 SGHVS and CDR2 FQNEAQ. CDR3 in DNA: TGTGCCAGCAGCCTCGAATCGGTCGAGCAGTACTTC. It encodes CASSLESVEQYF.

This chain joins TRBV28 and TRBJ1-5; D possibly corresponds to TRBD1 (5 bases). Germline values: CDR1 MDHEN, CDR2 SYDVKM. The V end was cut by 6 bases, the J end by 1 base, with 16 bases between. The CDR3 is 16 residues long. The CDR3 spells CASSNERGRSNQPQHF. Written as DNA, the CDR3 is TGTGCCAGCAGCAATGAAAGGGGTAGAAGCAATCAGCCCCAGCATTTT.

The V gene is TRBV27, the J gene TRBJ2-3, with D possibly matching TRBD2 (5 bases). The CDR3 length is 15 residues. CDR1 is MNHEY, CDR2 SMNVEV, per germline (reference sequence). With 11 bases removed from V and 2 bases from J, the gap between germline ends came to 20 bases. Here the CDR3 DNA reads TGTGCCGTAAAAAGAGGAGGCTCGCTCACAGATACGCAGTATTTT. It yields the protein CAVKRGGSLTDTQYF.

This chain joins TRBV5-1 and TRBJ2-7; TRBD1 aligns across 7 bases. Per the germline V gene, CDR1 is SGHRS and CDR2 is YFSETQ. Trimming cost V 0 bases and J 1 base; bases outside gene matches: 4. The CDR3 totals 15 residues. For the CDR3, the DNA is TGCGCCAGCAGCTTGGACAGGGGCCCTTCCTACGAGCAGTACTTC. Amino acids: CASSLDRGPSYEQYF.

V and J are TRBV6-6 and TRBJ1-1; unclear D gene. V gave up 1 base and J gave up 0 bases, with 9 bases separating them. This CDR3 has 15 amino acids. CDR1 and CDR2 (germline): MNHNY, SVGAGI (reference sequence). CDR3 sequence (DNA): TGTGCCAGCAGTTACTTAACTCAGGTGAACACTGAAGCTTTCTTT. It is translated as CASSYLTQVNTEAFF.

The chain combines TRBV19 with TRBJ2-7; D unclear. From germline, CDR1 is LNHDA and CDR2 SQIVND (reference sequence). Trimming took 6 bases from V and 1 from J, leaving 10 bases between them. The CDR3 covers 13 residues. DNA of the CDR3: TGTGCCAGTAGAGCCTCGCTTTCCTACGAGCAGTACTTC. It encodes CASRASLSYEQYF.

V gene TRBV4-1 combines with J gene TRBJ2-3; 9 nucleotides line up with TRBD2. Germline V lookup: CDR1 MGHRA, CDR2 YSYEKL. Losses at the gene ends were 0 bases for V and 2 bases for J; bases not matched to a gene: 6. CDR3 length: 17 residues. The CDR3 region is CASSQDPGLALTDTQYF. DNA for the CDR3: TGCGCCAGCAGCCAAGATCCCGGACTAGCGCTCACAGATACGCAGTATTTT.

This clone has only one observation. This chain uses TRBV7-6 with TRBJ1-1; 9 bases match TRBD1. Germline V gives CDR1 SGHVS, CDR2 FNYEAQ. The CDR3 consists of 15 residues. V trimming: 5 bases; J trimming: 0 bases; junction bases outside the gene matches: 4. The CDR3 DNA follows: TGTGCCAGCAGCCCCGGGACAGGGCTGAACACTGAAGCTTTCTTT. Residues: CASSPGTGLNTEAFF. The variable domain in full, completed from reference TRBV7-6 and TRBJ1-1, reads GAGVSQSPRYKVTKRGQDVALRCDPISGHVSLYWYRQALGQGPEFLTYFNYEAQQDKSGLPNDRFSAERPEGSISTLTIQRTEQRDSAMYRCASSPGTGLNTEAFFGQGTRLTVV.

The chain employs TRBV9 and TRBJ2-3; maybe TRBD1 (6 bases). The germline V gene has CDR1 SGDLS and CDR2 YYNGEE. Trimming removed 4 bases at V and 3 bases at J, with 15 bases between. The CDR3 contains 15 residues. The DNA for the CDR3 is TGTGCCAGCAGCCTCAGGGGAGCGGAAACAGATACGCAGTATTTT. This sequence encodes CASSLRGAETDTQYF.

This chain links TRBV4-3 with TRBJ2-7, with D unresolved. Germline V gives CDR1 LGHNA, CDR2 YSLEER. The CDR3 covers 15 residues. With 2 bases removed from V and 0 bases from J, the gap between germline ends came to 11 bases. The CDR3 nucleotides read TGCGCCAGCAGCCAAAGCCGAACTGGCTCCTACGAGCAGTACTTC. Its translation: CASSQSRTGSYEQYF.

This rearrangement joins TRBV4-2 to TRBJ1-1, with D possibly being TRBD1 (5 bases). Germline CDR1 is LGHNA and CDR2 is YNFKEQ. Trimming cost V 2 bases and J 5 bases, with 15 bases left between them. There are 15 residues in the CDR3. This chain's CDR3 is CASSQIRTQGTEAFF. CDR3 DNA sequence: TGTGCCAGCAGCCAAATCCGGACCCAGGGAACTGAAGCTTTCTTT.

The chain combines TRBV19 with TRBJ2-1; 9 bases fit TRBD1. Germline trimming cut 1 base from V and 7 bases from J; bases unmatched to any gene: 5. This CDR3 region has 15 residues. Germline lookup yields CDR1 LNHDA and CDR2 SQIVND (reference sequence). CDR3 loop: CASSIGSTGGNEQFF. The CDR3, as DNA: TGTGCCAGTAGTATAGGCTCGACAGGGGGGAATGAGCAGTTCTTC.

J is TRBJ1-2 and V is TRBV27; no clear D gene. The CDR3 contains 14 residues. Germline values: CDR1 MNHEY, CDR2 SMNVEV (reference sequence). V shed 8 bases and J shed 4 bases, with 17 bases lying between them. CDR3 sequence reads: CASAFTAATYGYTF. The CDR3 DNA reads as TGTGCCAGCGCTTTTACTGCAGCGACCTATGGCTACACCTTC.

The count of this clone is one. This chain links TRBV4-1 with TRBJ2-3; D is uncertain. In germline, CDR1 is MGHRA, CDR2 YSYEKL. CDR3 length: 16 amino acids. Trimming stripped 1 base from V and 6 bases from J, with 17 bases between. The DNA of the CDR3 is TGCGCCAGCAGCCAAGTTAGCTCTTCCGGCGTGGATACGCAGTATTTT. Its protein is CASSQVSSSGVDTQYF.